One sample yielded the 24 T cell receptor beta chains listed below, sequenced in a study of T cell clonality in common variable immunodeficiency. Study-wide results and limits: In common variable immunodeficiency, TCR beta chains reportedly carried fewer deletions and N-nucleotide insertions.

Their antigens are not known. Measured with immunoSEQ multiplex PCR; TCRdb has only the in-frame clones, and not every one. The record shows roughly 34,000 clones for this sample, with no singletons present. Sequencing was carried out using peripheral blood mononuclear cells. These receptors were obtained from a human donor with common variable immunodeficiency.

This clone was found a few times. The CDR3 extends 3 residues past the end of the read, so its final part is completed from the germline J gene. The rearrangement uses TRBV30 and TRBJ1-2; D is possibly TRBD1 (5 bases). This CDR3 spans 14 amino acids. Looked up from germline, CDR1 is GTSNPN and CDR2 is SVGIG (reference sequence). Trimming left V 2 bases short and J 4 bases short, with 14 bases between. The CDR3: CAWSRAGSSYGYTF. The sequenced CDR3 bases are TGTGCCTGGAGTAGGGCAGGGTCTTCCTATGGC.

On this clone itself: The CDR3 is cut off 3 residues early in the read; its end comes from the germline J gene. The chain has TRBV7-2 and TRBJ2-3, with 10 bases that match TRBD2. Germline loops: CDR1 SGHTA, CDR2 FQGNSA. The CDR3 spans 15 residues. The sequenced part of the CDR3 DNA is TGTGCCAGCAGCTTAACTAGCGGGGCCCCGGAGACG. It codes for CASSLTSGAPET. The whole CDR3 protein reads CASSLTSGAPETQYF.

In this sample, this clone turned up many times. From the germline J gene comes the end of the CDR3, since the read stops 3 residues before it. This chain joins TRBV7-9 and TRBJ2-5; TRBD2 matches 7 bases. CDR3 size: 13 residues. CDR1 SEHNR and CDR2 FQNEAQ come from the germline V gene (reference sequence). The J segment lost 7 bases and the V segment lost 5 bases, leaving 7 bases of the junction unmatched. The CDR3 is CASSLTSPGTQYF. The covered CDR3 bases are TGTGCCAGCAGCCTGACTAGCCCGGGGACC.

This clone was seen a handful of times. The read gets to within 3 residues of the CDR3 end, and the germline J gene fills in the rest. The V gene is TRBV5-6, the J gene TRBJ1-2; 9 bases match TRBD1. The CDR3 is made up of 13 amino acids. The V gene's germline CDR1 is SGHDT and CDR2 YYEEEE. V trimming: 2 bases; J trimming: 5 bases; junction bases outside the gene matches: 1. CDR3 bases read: TGTGCCAGCAGCTTTGACAGGGGGTATGGC. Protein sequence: CASSFDRGYG. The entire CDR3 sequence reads CASSFDRGYGYTF.

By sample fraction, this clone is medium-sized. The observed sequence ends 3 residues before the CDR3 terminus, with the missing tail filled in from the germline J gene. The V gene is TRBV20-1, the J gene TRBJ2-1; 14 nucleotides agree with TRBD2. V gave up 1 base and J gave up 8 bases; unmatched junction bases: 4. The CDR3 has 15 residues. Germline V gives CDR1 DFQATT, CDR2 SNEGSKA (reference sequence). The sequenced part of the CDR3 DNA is TGCAGTGCTAGAGCCCAGGGACTAGCGGGGGATGAG. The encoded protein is CSARAQGLAGDE. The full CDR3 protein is CSARAQGLAGDEQFF.

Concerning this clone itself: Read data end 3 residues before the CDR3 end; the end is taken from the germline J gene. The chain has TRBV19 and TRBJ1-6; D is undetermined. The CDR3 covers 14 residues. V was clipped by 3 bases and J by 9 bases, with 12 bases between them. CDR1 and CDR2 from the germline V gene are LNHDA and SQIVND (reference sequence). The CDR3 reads CASSMLGSGSPLHF. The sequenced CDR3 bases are TGTGCCAGTAGTATGCTGGGCAGTGGTTCACCC.

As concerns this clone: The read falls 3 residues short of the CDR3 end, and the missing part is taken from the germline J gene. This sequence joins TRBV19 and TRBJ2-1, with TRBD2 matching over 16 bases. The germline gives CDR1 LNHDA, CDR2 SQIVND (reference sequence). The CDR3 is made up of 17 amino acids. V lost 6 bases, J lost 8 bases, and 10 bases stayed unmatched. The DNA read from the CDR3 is TGTGCCAGTAGGGGACTAGCGGGAGGGCCGTTGGACGATGAG. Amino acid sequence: CASRGLAGGPLDDE. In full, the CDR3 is CASRGLAGGPLDDEQFF.

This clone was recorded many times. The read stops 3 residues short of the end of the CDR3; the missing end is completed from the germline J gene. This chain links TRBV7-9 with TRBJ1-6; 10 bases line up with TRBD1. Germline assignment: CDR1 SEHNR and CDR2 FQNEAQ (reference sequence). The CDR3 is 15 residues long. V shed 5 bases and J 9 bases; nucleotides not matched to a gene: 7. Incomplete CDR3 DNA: TGTGCCAGCAGCCCAGGACAGGGGGGCAGTTCACCC. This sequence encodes CASSPGQGGSSP. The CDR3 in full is CASSPGQGGSSPLHF.

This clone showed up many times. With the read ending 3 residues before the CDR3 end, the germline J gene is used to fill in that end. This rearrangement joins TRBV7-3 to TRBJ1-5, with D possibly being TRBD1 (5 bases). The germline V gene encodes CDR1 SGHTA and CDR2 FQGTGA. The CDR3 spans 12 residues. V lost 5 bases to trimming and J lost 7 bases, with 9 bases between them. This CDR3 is CASSDGGQPQHF. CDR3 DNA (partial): TGTGCCAGCAGCGATGGGGGGCAGCCC.

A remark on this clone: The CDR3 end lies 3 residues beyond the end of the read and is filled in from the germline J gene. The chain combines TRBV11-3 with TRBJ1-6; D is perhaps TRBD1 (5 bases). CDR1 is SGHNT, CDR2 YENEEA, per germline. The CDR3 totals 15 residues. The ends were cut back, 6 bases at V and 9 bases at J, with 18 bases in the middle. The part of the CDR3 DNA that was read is TGTGCCAGCAGTCGACTCGGGACTGGCAGTTCACCC. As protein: CASSRLGTGSSP. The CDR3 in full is CASSRLGTGSSPLHF.

The CDR3 sequence: CASSTGTGVNQPQHF. CDR3 DNA (partial): TGTGCCAGCAGCACCGGGACAGGGGTCAATCAGCCC. V and J are TRBV7-9 and TRBJ1-5; 10 positions agree with TRBD1. Read coverage stops 3 residues before the CDR3 terminus; the germline J gene supplies the remainder. This CDR3 region has 15 residues. Trimming took 5 bases from V and 3 from J; bases not matched to a gene: 4. Germline assignment: CDR1 SEHNR and CDR2 FQNEAQ (reference sequence).

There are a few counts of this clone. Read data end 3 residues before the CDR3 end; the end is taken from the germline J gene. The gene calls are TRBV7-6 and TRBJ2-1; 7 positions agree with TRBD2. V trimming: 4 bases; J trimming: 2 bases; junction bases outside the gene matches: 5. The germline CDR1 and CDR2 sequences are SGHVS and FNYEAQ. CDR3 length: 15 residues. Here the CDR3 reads CASSSTSEAYNEQFF. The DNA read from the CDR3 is TGTGCCAGCAGCTCTACTAGCGAAGCCTACAATGAG.

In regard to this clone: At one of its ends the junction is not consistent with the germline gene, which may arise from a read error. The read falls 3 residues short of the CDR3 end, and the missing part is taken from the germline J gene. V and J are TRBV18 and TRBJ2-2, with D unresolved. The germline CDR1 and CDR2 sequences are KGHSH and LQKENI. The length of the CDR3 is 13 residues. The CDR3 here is CVSSLRDTGELFF. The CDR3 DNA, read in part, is TGTGTCAGCTCACTCAGAGACACCGGGGAG.

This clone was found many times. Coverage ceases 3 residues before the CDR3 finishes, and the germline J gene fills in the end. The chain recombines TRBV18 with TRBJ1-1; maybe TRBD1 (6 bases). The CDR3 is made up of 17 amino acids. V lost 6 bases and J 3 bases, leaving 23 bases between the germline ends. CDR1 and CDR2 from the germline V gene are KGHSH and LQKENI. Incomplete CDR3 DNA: TGTGCCAGCTCCCCCGCGGACAGACCGAGTGGTTACACTGAA. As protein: CASSPADRPSGYTE. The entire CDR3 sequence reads CASSPADRPSGYTEAFF.

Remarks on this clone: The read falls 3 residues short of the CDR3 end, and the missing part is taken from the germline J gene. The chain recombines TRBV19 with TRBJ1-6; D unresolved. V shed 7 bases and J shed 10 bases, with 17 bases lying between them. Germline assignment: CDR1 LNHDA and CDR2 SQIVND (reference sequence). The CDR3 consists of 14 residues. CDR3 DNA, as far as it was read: TGTGCCAGTACCTTAGCCCCATCGGGGTCACCC. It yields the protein CASTLAPSGSP. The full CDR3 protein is CASTLAPSGSPLHF.

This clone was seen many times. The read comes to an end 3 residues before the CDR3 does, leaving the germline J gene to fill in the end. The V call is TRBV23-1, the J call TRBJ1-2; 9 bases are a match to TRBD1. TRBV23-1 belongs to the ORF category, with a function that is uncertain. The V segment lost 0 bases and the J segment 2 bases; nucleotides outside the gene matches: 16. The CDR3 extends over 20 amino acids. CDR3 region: CASSQSEVPHRGLVNYGYTF. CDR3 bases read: TGCGCCAGCAGTCAATCCGAGGTTCCGCACAGGGGGCTCGTGAACTATGGC.

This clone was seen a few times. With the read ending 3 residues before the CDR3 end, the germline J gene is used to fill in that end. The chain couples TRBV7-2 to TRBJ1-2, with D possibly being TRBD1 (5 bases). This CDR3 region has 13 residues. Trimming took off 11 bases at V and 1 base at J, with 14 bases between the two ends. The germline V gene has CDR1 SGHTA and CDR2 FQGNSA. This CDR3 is CAWSVRDNYGYTF. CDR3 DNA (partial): TGTGCCTGGAGCGTCAGGGATAACTATGGC. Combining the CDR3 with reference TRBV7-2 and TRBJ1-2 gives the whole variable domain GAGVSQSPSNKVTEKGKDVELRCDPISGHTALYWYRQSLGQGLEFLIYFQGNSAPDKSGLPSDRFSAERTGGSVSTLTIQRTQQEDSAVYLCAWSVRDNYGYTFGSGTRLTVV.

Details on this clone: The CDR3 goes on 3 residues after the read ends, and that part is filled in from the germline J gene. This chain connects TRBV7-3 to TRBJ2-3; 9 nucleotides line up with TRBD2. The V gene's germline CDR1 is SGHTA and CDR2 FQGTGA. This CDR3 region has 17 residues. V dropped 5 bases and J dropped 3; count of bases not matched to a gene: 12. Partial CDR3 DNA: TGTGCCAGCAGCAGCCGGGGAGCGGGAGGTCGTACAGATACG. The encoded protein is CASSSRGAGGRTDT. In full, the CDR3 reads CASSSRGAGGRTDTQYF. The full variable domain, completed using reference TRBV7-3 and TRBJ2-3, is GAGVSQTPSNKVTEKGKYVELRCDPISGHTALYWYRQSLGQGPEFLIYFQGTGAADDSGLPNDRFFAVRPEGSVSTLKIQRTERGDSAVYLCASSSRGAGGRTDTQYFGPGTRLTVL.

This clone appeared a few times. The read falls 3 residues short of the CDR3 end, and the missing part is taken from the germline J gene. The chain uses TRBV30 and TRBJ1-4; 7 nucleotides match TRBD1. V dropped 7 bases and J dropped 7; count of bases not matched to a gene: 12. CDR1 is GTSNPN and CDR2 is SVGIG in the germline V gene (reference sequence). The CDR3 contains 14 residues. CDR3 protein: CAFFKGASGEKLFF. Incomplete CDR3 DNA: TGTGCCTTTTTTAAGGGGGCGTCAGGTGAAAAA.

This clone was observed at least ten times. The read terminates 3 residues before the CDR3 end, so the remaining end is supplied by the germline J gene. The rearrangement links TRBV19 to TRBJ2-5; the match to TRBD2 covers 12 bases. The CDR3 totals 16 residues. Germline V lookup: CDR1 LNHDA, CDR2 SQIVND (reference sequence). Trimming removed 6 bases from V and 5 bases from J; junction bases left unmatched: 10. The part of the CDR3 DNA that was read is TGTGCCAGTAGACCGACTAGCGGGAGTAGGGGGGAGACC. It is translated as CASRPTSGSRGET. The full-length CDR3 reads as CASRPTSGSRGETQYF.

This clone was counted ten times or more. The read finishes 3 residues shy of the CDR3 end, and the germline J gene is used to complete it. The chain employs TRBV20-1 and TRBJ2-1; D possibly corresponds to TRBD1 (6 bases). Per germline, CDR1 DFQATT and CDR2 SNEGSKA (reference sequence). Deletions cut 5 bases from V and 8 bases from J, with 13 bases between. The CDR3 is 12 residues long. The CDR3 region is CSAGGAVDEQFF. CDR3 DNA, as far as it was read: TGCAGTGCTGGGGGCGCGGTGGATGAG.

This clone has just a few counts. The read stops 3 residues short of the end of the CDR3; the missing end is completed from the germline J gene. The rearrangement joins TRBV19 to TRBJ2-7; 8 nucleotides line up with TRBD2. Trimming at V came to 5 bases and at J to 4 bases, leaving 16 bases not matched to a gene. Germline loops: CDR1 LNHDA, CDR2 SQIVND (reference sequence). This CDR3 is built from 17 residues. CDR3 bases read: TGTGCCAGTAGTCAAACCGCCGGGACTAGGGATTTTTACGAG. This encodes CASSQTAGTRDFYE. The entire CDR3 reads CASSQTAGTRDFYEQYF.

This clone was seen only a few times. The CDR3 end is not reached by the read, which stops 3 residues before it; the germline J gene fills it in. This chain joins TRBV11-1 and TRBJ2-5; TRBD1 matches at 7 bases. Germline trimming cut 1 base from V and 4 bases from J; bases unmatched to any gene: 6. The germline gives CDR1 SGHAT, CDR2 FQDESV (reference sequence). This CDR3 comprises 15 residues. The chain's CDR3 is CASSLDGTALETQYF. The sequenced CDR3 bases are TGTGCCAGCAGCTTAGACGGGACAGCTCTAGAGACC.

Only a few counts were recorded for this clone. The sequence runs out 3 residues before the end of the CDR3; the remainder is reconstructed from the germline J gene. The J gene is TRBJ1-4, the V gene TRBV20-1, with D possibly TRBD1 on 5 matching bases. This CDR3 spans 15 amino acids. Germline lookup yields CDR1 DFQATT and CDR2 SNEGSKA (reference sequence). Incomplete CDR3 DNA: TGCAGTGCTAGAGACTACGGGACGGGACTCGGTGCA. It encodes CSARDYGTGLGA. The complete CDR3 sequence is CSARDYGTGLGALFF.